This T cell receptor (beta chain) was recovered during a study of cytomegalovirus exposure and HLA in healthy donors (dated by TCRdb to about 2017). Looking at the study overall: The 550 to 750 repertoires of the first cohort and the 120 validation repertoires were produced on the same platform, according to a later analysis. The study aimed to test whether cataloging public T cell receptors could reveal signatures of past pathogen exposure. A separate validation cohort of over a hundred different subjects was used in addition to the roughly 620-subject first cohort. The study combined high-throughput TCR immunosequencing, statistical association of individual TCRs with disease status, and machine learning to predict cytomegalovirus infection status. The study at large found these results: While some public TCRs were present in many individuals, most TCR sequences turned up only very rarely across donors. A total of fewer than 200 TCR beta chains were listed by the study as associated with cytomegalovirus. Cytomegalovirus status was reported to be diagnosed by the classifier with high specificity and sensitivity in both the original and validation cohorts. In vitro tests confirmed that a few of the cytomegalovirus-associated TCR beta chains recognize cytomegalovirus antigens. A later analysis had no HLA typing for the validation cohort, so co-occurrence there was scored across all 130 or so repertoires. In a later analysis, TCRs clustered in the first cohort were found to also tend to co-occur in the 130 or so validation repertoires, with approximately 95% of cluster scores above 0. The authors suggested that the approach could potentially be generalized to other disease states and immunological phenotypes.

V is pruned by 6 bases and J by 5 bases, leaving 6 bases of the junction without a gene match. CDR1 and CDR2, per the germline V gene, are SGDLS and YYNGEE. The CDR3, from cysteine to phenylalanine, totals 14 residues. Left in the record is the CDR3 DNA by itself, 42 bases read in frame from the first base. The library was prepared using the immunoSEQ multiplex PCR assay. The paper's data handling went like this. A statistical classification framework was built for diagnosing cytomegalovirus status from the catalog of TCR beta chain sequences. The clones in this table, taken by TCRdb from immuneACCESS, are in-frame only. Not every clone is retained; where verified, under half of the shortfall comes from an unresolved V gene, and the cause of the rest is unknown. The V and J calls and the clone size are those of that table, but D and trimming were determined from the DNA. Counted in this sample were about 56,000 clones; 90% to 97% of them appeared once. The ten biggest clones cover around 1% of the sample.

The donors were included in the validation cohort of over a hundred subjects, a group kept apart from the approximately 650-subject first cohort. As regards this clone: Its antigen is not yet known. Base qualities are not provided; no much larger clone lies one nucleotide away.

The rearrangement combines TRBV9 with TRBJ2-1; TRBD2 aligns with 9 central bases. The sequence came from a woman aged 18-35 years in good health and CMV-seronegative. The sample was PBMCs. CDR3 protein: CASTQTSGHNEQFF. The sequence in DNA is TGTGCCAGCACCCAGACTAGCGGCCACAATGAGCAGTTCTTC.